This note documents a single T cell receptor beta chain sequence. Its antigen is still unknown. Trimming pared 5 bases from V and 1 base from J, leaving 10 bases between. Germline CDR1 SGHVS, CDR2 FNYEAQ. The CDR3 is 14 residues long. The sample belongs to a study of cytomegalovirus exposure and HLA in healthy donors. Study-level background: Inside one of the first data releases sat 75 million to 100 million unique TCRs taken from HLA-typed donors.

Vbeta (60) and Jbeta (13) primers were used in the PCR. Sequencing used immunoSEQ multiplex PCR; TCRdb keeps in-frame clones, though not all of them. The profile covers about 140,000 clones, with 73% appearing a single time and 1% to 1.5% taken by the ten largest. Whereas donors were nominally healthy upon sampling, unrecorded immune exposures were probable. Study-wide points: The authors enumerated over 150 TCR beta chains as linked to cytomegalovirus. Reports state that TCR beta sequences accurately predicted most subjects' HLA-A and HLA-B alleles.

Sequencing was carried out using PBMCs. This receptor was identified in a woman in her forties in good health and CMV-seronegative. The gene calls are TRBV7-6 and TRBJ2-3; possibly TRBD2 for D (5 bases). CDR3 region: CASSLGVGTDTQYF. Here the CDR3 DNA reads TGTGCCAGCAGCCTCGGGGTGGGCACAGATACGCAGTATTTT. The full variable domain, with the rest looked up from reference TRBV7-6 and TRBJ2-3, is GAGVSQSPRYKVTKRGQDVALRCDPISGHVSLYWYRQALGQGPEFLTYFNYEAQQDKSGLPNDRFSAERPEGSISTLTIQRTEQRDSAMYRCASSLGVGTDTQYFGPGTRLTVL.